These 3 T cell receptor beta chains were all obtained from the same sample, sequenced in a study of blood T cell repertoires in COVID-19. Data came from immunoSEQ multiplex PCR; TCRdb stores just in-frame clones and leaves some out. The sample has roughly 250,000 clones, about nine tenths seen once. The sequenced material came from PBMCs or T cells enriched from blood (not recorded which). Source of these receptors: a human donor in a cohort exposed to, infected with or recovered from COVID-19 (not recorded which). The donor label of this sample is uncertain.

CDR3: CASTPRDRNTEAFF. In DNA, the CDR3 is TGTGCCAGCACCCCGCGGGACAGAAACACTGAAGCTTTCTTT. V and J are TRBV6-5 and TRBJ1-1, with 7 nucleotides matching TRBD1. Germline assignment: CDR1 MNHEY and CDR2 SVGAGI. This CDR3 contains 14 residues. J lost 2 bases, V lost 7 bases, and 7 bases had no gene match.

V is TRBV2 and J is TRBJ2-1, with 8 positions matching TRBD2. The CDR3 totals 12 residues. V shed 9 bases and J 12 bases; nucleotides not matched to a gene: 10. CDR1 and CDR2 from the germline V gene are SNHLY and FYNNEI. The CDR3 loop reads CASGLRGVRQFF. CDR3 nucleotide sequence: TGTGCCAGTGGATTGCGGGGGGTTCGGCAGTTCTTC.

The chain joins TRBV3-1 (or the pseudogene TRBV3-2) to TRBJ2-3; D remains ambiguous. Germline loops: CDR1 LGHDT, CDR2 YNNKEL (reference sequence). This CDR3 has 15 residues. V gave up 1 base and J gave up 0 bases, with 8 bases separating them. The CDR3 bases are TGTGCCAGCAGCCAAGGAGATAGCAGCACAGATACGCAGTATTTT. Protein: CASSQGDSSTDTQYF.